This T cell receptor (beta chain) emerged from a study of blood T cell repertoires in COVID-19. Study summary: COVID-19 samples collected from the United States, Italy and Spain covered acute and convalescent phases.

Only in-frame clones appear in the TCRdb table, and some are missing; sequencing was by immunoSEQ multiplex PCR. The sample shows more than 350,000 clones, about 83% of them seen only once. Trimming removed 1 base from V and 2 bases from J, with 9 bases in between. CDR1 is SGHNT and CDR2 is YENEEA in the germline V gene. This CDR3 has 15 amino acids. Recovered participants had two consecutive negative NP/OP PCR tests, healthcare professional clearance, or symptom resolution. The sample taken for sequencing was PBMCs or T cells enriched from blood (not recorded which). This clonotype originated in a woman aged 45-65 years who had recovered from COVID-19. The J gene is TRBJ2-1, the V gene TRBV11-3; D may be TRBD2 (5 bases). CDR3: CASSLASRPYNEQFF. In DNA form, the CDR3 reads TGTGCCAGCAGCTTAGCTAGCCGGCCCTACAATGAGCAGTTCTTC.